A single sample gave rise to the 28 T cell receptor beta chains below, sequenced in a study of blood T cell repertoires in COVID-19. Produced via immunoSEQ multiplex PCR; TCRdb's table is partial and in-frame only. This sample yields about 110,000 clones, of which around 84% are seen a single time; about 7.3% belongs to the top ten. The sequencing sample was made of peripheral blood. The receptors here all came from a woman aged 40 to 49 with acute or convalescent COVID-19.

The chain joins TRBV18 to TRBJ2-3; 8 bases agree with TRBD1. The CDR3 consists of 16 residues. CDR1 is KGHSH and CDR2 is LQKENI in the germline V gene. The ends lost 2 bases at V and 1 base at J; junction bases unmatched: 5. The CDR3 sequence: CASSPNQGAGTDTQYF. CDR3 coding DNA: TGTGCCAGCTCACCAAATCAGGGGGCCGGCACAGATACGCAGTATTTT.

This chain links TRBV5-6 with TRBJ1-2; D remains unclear. The V end lost 4 bases, the J end lost 8 bases, and 18 bases lay between the germline ends. Germline V gene sequence: CDR1 SGHDT, CDR2 YYEEEE. The CDR3 covers 14 residues. CDR3 nucleotides: TGTGCCAGCAGCCGCGAAGATCGACTCGGAGGCTACACCTTC. Its protein product is CASSREDRLGGYTF.

There are a few counts of this clone. The V and J genes are TRBV6-6 and TRBJ2-6; D is undetermined. Germline V gene sequence: CDR1 MNHNY, CDR2 SVGAGI (reference sequence). This CDR3 is 12 amino acids long. Trimming took off 10 bases at V and 1 base at J, with 5 bases between the two ends. The CDR3 DNA reads as TGTGCCACTACGTCTGGGGCCAACGTCCTGACTTTC. It translates to CATTSGANVLTF.

This chain links TRBV5-4 with TRBJ2-7; tentatively, D is TRBD1 (6 bases). The ends were cut back, 3 bases at V and 6 bases at J, with 10 bases in the middle. Germline lookup yields CDR1 SGHNT and CDR2 YYREEE (reference sequence). The length of the CDR3 is 12 residues. This CDR3 is CASSSTGIEQYF. In DNA, the CDR3 is TGTGCCAGCAGCTCAACAGGGATCGAGCAGTACTTC.

The V and J genes are TRBV6-5 and TRBJ2-7; 7 bases map to TRBD2. CDR3 length equals 15 residues. Germline CDR1 MNHEY, CDR2 SVGAGI. V was clipped by 8 bases and J by 4 bases; unmatched bases: 14. The CDR3 loop reads CASDSGGIGLYEQYF. The DNA of the CDR3 is TGTGCCAGCGATTCGGGAGGTATAGGGTTATACGAGCAGTACTTC.

This clone was seen only once. The CDR3 nucleotides are TGTGCCAGTAGTATGGGGGGGACCTTCGGTTCACCCCTCCACTTT. The encoded protein is CASSMGGTFGSPLHF. The chain employs TRBV19 and TRBJ1-6, with TRBD1 as a possible D gene (5 bases). V lost 3 bases, J lost 9 bases, and 15 bases lay in between. CDR1 and CDR2 (germline): LNHDA, SQIVND (reference sequence). This CDR3 is 15 amino acids long. Supplemented by reference TRBV19 and TRBJ1-6, the full variable domain reads DGGITQSPKYLFRKEGQNVTLSCEQNLNHDAMYWYRQDPGQGLRLIYYSQIVNDFQKGDIAEGYSVSREKKESFPLTVTSAQKNPTAFYLCASSMGGTFGSPLHFGNGTRLTVT.

This clone has ten or more counts. The rearrangement uses TRBV19 and TRBJ2-1; D not resolved. This CDR3 contains 14 residues. Trimming cost V 5 bases and J 1 base, with 9 bases left between them. Per germline, CDR1 LNHDA and CDR2 SQIVND (reference sequence). CDR3 protein: CASSGDGSYNEQFF. DNA for the CDR3: TGTGCCAGTAGTGGAGACGGATCCTACAATGAGCAGTTCTTC.

The genes are TRBV7-3 and TRBJ1-6; D is uncertain. CDR3 length: 13 residues. With 2 bases removed from V and 11 bases from J, the gap between germline ends came to 10 bases. The germline V gene has CDR1 SGHTA and CDR2 FQGTGA. CDR3 sequence (DNA): TGTGCCAGCAGCTTATTTCGGGAAACACCCCTCCACTTT. Translating gives CASSLFRETPLHF.

The chain couples TRBV18 to TRBJ1-2; 7 positions agree with TRBD1. Germline V gene sequence: CDR1 KGHSH, CDR2 LQKENI. V shed 4 bases, J shed 5 bases, and the junction held 7 bases outside the gene matches. This CDR3 contains 14 residues. Here the CDR3 reads CASSLKGQNYGYTF. The CDR3 nucleotides read TGTGCCAGCTCACTAAAGGGACAGAATTATGGCTACACCTTC.

The chain couples TRBV28 to TRBJ2-7; D is possibly TRBD1 (6 bases). The CDR3 runs 14 residues. Germline CDR1 is MDHEN and CDR2 is SYDVKM. V dropped 3 bases and J dropped 3 bases, with 12 bases sitting between them. The CDR3 region is CASSLRQDRYEQYF. In DNA form, the CDR3 reads TGTGCCAGCAGTTTGAGACAGGACCGCTACGAGCAGTACTTC.

V gene TRBV2 combines with J gene TRBJ1-2; 7 bases map to TRBD1. Germline V gene sequence: CDR1 SNHLY, CDR2 FYNNEI. The CDR3 length is 13 residues. The ends lost 6 bases at V and 4 bases at J; junction bases unmatched: 5. CDR3 loop: CASSRDSSYGYTF. CDR3 nucleotide sequence: TGTGCCAGCAGCCGGGACAGCTCCTATGGCTACACCTTC.

The V and J genes are TRBV2 and TRBJ2-1; 8 bases match TRBD2. CDR1 is SNHLY and CDR2 is FYNNEI in the germline V gene. V shed 2 bases and J 0 bases; nucleotides not matched to a gene: 3. This CDR3 comprises 16 residues. CDR3: CASSERGTSSYNEQFF. DNA of the CDR3: TGTGCCAGCAGTGAAAGGGGGACTAGCTCCTACAATGAGCAGTTCTTC.

This clone is a singleton in its sample. The same CDR3 arises from other DNA sequences in this sample as well. V gene TRBV30 combines with J gene TRBJ1-1, with 7 nucleotides matching TRBD1. The ends lost 5 bases at V and 0 bases at J; junction bases unmatched: 3. The CDR3 consists of 13 residues. Germline V gives CDR1 GTSNPN, CDR2 SVGIG (reference sequence). Here the CDR3 reads CAWEGQMNTEAFF. The CDR3 coding sequence is TGTGCCTGGGAGGGACAGATGAACACTGAAGCTTTCTTT.

The chain couples TRBV12-5 to TRBJ1-6; weak D call: TRBD1 (5 bases). This CDR3 has 17 residues. Germline CDR1 is LGHNT and CDR2 is FRNRAP. Trimming shortened V by 0 bases and J by 10 bases, and 19 bases separated the two germline ends. CDR3 in DNA: TGTGCTAGTGGTTTGGTAACAGGCTATGATAGGGAATCACCCCTCCACTTT. Protein sequence: CASGLVTGYDRESPLHF.

This clone occurred a few times. The chain employs TRBV7-6 and TRBJ2-2, with 8 bases fitting TRBD2. Germline V gene data show CDR1 as SGHVS and CDR2 as FNYEAQ. CDR3 size: 18 residues. The J segment lost 0 bases and the V segment lost 5 bases, leaving 11 bases of the junction unmatched. The CDR3 nucleotides read TGTGCCAGCAGCACGAGACCACTAGCGGACACGAACACCGGGGAGCTGTTTTTT. It yields the protein CASSTRPLADTNTGELFF.

This chain links TRBV6-5 with TRBJ1-2; perhaps TRBD1 as D (5 bases). The germline V and J ends were trimmed by 8 bases and 1 base, with 14 bases remaining between them. Per the germline V gene, CDR1 is MNHEY and CDR2 is SVGAGI. The CDR3 sequence is 14 residues long. The CDR3 coding sequence is TGTGCCAGCGCCTCAGGGTTACTTAACTATGGCTACACCTTC. It is translated as CASASGLLNYGYTF.

V is TRBV11-3 and J is TRBJ2-7, with 11 bases lining up with TRBD1. The CDR3 has 17 amino acids. Germline CDR1 reads SGHNT; CDR2 reads YENEEA. The J segment lost 2 bases and the V segment lost 1 base, leaving 7 bases of the junction unmatched. The CDR3 spells CASSLGGGTGGPYEQYF. The CDR3 DNA reads TGTGCCAGCAGCTTAGGAGGCGGGACAGGGGGGCCCTACGAGCAGTACTTC.

The chain combines TRBV5-5 with TRBJ1-6; weak D call: TRBD1 (5 bases). From germline, CDR1 is SGHKS and CDR2 YYEKEE (reference sequence). The CDR3 runs to 17 residues. Trimming cost V 1 base and J 0 bases, with 11 bases left between them. CDR3 residues: CASSLSGGSSYNSPLHF. The CDR3 nucleotides are TGTGCCAGCAGCTTGTCCGGGGGAAGCTCCTATAATTCACCCCTCCACTTT. Supplemented by reference TRBV5-5 and TRBJ1-6, the full variable domain reads DAGVTQSPTHLIKTRGQQVTLRCSPISGHKSVSWYQQVLGQGPQFIFQYYEKEERGRGNFPDRFSARQFPNYSSELNVNALLLGDSALYLCASSLSGGSSYNSPLHFGNGTRLTVT.

The chain recombines TRBV5-1 with TRBJ2-3; D might be TRBD2 (7 bases). V lost 0 bases to trimming and J lost 3 bases, with 23 bases between them. Germline V CDR1 and CDR2: SGHRS, YFSETQ. This CDR3 has 19 residues. CDR3 region: CASSLVPLGRGGATDTQYF. The CDR3 DNA sequence: TGCGCCAGCAGCTTGGTCCCCTTAGGAAGGGGGGGAGCGACAGATACGCAGTATTTT.

The gene calls are TRBV9 and TRBJ1-3; a possible D gene is TRBD1 (6 bases). The CDR3 has 16 amino acids. V was clipped by 5 bases and J by 0 bases, with 15 bases between them. Germline V gene lookup returns CDR1 SGDLS and CDR2 YYNGEE. The CDR3 region has the DNA TGTGCCAGCAGTAAACCGATGACAGGCTCTGGAAACACCATATATTTT. Translation: CASSKPMTGSGNTIYF.

V is TRBV18 and J is TRBJ1-5, with TRBD1 matching 7 bases. Losses at the gene ends were 3 bases for V and 7 bases for J; bases not matched to a gene: 9. The CDR3 is 15 amino acids. In germline, CDR1 is KGHSH, CDR2 LQKENI. The CDR3 is CASSPRGQTGQPQHF. CDR3 DNA: TGTGCCAGCTCACCTAGGGGACAGACCGGACAGCCCCAGCATTTT.

The chain links TRBV6-5 to TRBJ1-2; D possibly corresponds to TRBD1 (5 bases). Germline lookup yields CDR1 MNHEY and CDR2 SVGAGI. The CDR3 is 14 residues long. V was clipped by 8 bases and J by 0 bases, with 13 bases between them. The CDR3 nucleotides read TGTGCCAGCCTCACAGGATTGGCTAACTATGGCTACACCTTC. Protein product: CASLTGLANYGYTF.

The rearrangement joins TRBV7-2 to TRBJ2-2; TRBD2 matches at 10 bases. Germline V gene lookup returns CDR1 SGHTA and CDR2 FQGNSA. This CDR3 is built from 16 residues. With 5 bases clipped from V and 4 bases from J, the junction kept 7 bases outside the gene matches. CDR3: CASSPSRTSGTGELFF. The CDR3 DNA sequence: TGTGCCAGCAGCCCCTCCCGGACTAGCGGCACCGGGGAGCTGTTTTTT.

The chain couples TRBV6-2 or TRBV6-3 to TRBJ1-2; no firm D call. This CDR3 is built from 12 residues. Trimming removed 6 bases from V and 4 bases from J, with 9 bases in between. Germline V CDR1 and CDR2: MNHEY, SVGEGT. CDR3 sequence: CASSRPSYGYTF. CDR3 DNA sequence: TGTGCCAGCAGCCGTCCTAGCTATGGCTACACCTTC.

This chain connects TRBV6-2 or TRBV6-3 to TRBJ2-3, with D tentatively TRBD2 (5 bases). The V gene's germline CDR1 is MNHEY and CDR2 SVGEGT. The CDR3 extends over 16 amino acids. The V end was cut by 0 bases, the J end by 0 bases, with 10 bases between. The CDR3 here is CASSYSLRASTDTQYF. In DNA form, the CDR3 reads TGTGCCAGCAGTTACTCGTTGCGGGCGAGCACAGATACGCAGTATTTT.

The chain couples TRBV10-3 to TRBJ2-1; 8 nucleotides align to TRBD2. CDR1 is ENHRY and CDR2 is SYGVKD in the germline V gene. CDR3 length equals 16 residues. The V segment lost 0 bases and the J segment 4 bases; nucleotides outside the gene matches: 5. The CDR3 coding sequence is TGTGCCATCAGTGAGTCGATAGGACTAGCTTACAATGAGCAGTTCTTC. Its protein product is CAISESIGLAYNEQFF.

V usage is TRBV9 and J usage is TRBJ1-5, with TRBD1 matching 9 bases. This CDR3 has 14 residues. Per germline, CDR1 SGDLS and CDR2 YYNGEE. Germline trimming cut 4 bases from V and 3 bases from J; bases unmatched to any gene: 2. The CDR3: CASSRDRANQPQHF. The CDR3 DNA reads as TGTGCCAGCAGCCGGGACAGGGCCAATCAGCCCCAGCATTTT.

The count of this clone is one. The chain combines TRBV2 with TRBJ1-1; maybe TRBD1 (6 bases). Germline V CDR1 and CDR2: SNHLY, FYNNEI. V was clipped by 4 bases and J by 8 bases, with 11 bases between them. The CDR3 extends over 12 amino acids. CDR3 in DNA: TGTGCCAGCAGTGGAACAGGGCGCGAAGCTTTCTTT. Protein sequence: CASSGTGREAFF.